The 14 T cell receptor beta chains below all came from one sample that was sequenced in a study of technical replicates of blood from a handful of donors. The table came from immunoSEQ multiplex PCR; TCRdb's copy has only in-frame clones and leaves some out. The sample gives 84,000 or so clones, just under 95% of which show up once; approximately 0.24% is in the top ten. The sequenced sample consisted of T cells isolated from PBMCs. Receptor source: a human donor in good health.

The rearrangement links TRBV5-1 to TRBJ2-5; a possible D gene is TRBD1 (6 bases). V gave up 4 bases and J gave up 7 bases, with 20 bases separating them. There are 15 residues in the CDR3. Germline V CDR1 and CDR2: SGHRS, YFSETQ. The CDR3 region is CASSNWPQGNGTQYF. In DNA, the CDR3 is TGCGCCAGCAGCAACTGGCCCCAGGGGAACGGGACCCAGTACTTC.

The rearrangement joins TRBV7-3 to TRBJ2-7; D perhaps matches TRBD1 (7 bases). The V gene lost 2 bases and the J gene lost 5 bases, with 10 bases spanning the gap. Germline CDR1 is SGHTA and CDR2 is FQGTGA. The CDR3 is 13 amino acids. Here the CDR3 reads CASSLSGGHEQYF. The CDR3 region has the DNA TGTGCCAGCAGCTTATCAGGGGGGCACGAGCAGTACTTC.

The chain carries TRBV7-8 and TRBJ1-5; 12 nucleotides match TRBD1. The V and J ends lost 4 bases and 4 bases, in that order; junction bases with no gene match: 8. The CDR3 spans 17 residues. Germline V gene sequence: CDR1 SGHVS, CDR2 FQNEAQ. The CDR3 DNA follows: TGTGCCAGCAGCTGGTACCGGGACAGGGGGCCGAATCAGCCCCAGCATTTT. Its protein product is CASSWYRDRGPNQPQHF.

This sequence joins TRBV7-9 and TRBJ1-1, with a weak D call TRBD1 (5 bases). Trimming left V 5 bases short and J 1 base short, with 11 bases between. Germline CDR1 SEHNR, CDR2 FQNEAQ (reference sequence). The CDR3 totals 14 residues. Here the CDR3 reads CASSRQSTNTEAFF. In DNA form, the CDR3 reads TGTGCCAGCAGCCGACAGTCTACGAACACTGAAGCTTTCTTT.

The CDR3 coding sequence is TGTGCCAGCAGCCCCCGTCGGACAGGGGGCTCCTACGAGCAGTACTTC. Amino acid sequence: CASSPRRTGGSYEQYF. The chain has TRBV9 and TRBJ2-7, with TRBD1 matching 10 bases. J was trimmed by 0 bases and V by 4 bases; bases with no gene match: 7. Germline values: CDR1 SGDLS, CDR2 YYNGEE. There are 16 residues in the CDR3.

The chain employs TRBV1 and TRBJ2-5; TRBD2, as called in the table, went unchecked against the DNA. TRBV1 is a documented pseudogene. The CDR3 contains 17 residues. The CDR3 region has the DNA TGCACCAGCAGCCAAGATCGGAAGGGGGGGGGCCGGGGGACCCAGTACTTC. It is translated as CTSSQDRKGGGRGTQYF.

The chain links TRBV27 to TRBJ1-2, with a tentative D call TRBD1 (6 bases). Per germline, CDR1 MNHEY and CDR2 SMNVEV (reference sequence). V was clipped by 5 bases and J by 5 bases, with 15 bases between them. The CDR3 is made up of 14 amino acids. CDR3 sequence: CASSPGGPLYGYTF. The CDR3 DNA reads as TGTGCCAGCAGTCCGGGGGGCCCCCTATATGGCTACACCTTC.

The V call is TRBV7-9, the J call TRBJ2-1; weak D call: TRBD2 (5 bases). Trimming removed 1 base at V and 7 bases at J, with 8 bases between. The CDR3 contains 13 residues. Germline assignment: CDR1 SEHNR and CDR2 FQNEAQ (reference sequence). The DNA for the CDR3 is TGTGCCAGCAGCTTAGTCCCGGGAAATGAGCAGTTCTTC. It translates to CASSLVPGNEQFF.

This chain connects TRBV5-1 to TRBJ1-4; D unresolved. CDR3 length: 13 amino acids. Looked up from germline, CDR1 is SGHRS and CDR2 is YFSETQ. Trimming cost V 0 bases and J 6 bases, with 6 bases left between them. The CDR3 sequence is CASSLASHEKLFF. In nucleotides, the CDR3 is TGCGCCAGCAGCTTGGCGTCCCATGAAAAACTGTTTTTT.

V is TRBV4-1 and J is TRBJ2-5; TRBD2 matches at 9 bases. The V gene's germline CDR1 is MGHRA and CDR2 YSYEKL. V trimming: 4 bases; J trimming: 2 bases; junction bases outside the gene matches: 11. The CDR3 has 17 amino acids. The CDR3 bases are TGCGCCAGCAGCCGACCAACCCTAGCGGGGAGTCAAGAGACCCAGTACTTC. It codes for CASSRPTLAGSQETQYF.

The CDR3, as DNA: TGTGCCAGCAGTGGGGGGACAGGGGGTCTGTACGAGCAGTACTTC. Amino acid sequence: CASSGGTGGLYEQYF. V usage is TRBV2 and J usage is TRBJ2-7; 11 bases agree with TRBD1. The CDR3 consists of 15 residues. The V segment lost 4 bases and the J segment 4 bases; nucleotides outside the gene matches: 6. CDR1 is SNHLY and CDR2 is FYNNEI in the germline V gene.

The V call is TRBV6-4, the J call TRBJ2-1, with 10 bases identical to TRBD2. J was trimmed by 9 bases and V by 5 bases; bases with no gene match: 7. CDR1 is MRHNA, CDR2 SNTAGT, per germline. The CDR3 has 14 amino acids. The CDR3 spells CASSRASGSGEQFF. CDR3 coding DNA: TGTGCCAGCAGTAGGGCTAGCGGGAGTGGTGAGCAGTTCTTC.

This clone has just one count. This chain joins TRBV7-9 and TRBJ2-7; 9 nucleotides align to TRBD1. The CDR3 is 15 residues long. V was clipped by 4 bases and J by 3 bases; unmatched bases: 7. In germline, CDR1 is SEHNR, CDR2 FQNEAQ (reference sequence). Here the CDR3 DNA reads TGTGCCAGCAGCTCTACAGGGGGCGGTTTCTACGAGCAGTACTTC. It codes for CASSSTGGGFYEQYF.

The rearrangement uses TRBV7-2 and TRBJ2-7; the match to TRBD1 covers 7 bases. Losses at the gene ends were 0 bases for V and 4 bases for J; bases not matched to a gene: 15. Germline V gene sequence: CDR1 SGHTA, CDR2 FQGNSA. The CDR3 covers 18 residues. Here the CDR3 reads CASSLAFRDSREWYEQYF. Here the CDR3 DNA reads TGTGCCAGCAGCTTAGCCTTCCGGGACAGTAGGGAGTGGTACGAGCAGTACTTC.